The 32 T cell receptor beta chains reported below all come from one sample, sequenced in a study of blood T cell repertoires in COVID-19. Using immunoSEQ multiplex PCR, the repertoire was profiled, and TCRdb retains in-frame clones only, with some absent. This sample has 20,000 or so clones, with roughly 80% found just once. The sequencing input was peripheral blood. The receptors were sampled from a man aged 35-49 years with acute or convalescent COVID-19.

The genes are TRBV6-1 and TRBJ2-5, with D maybe TRBD2 (5 bases). This CDR3 spans 13 amino acids. Per germline, CDR1 MNHNS and CDR2 SASEGT. Trimming shortened V by 3 bases and J by 7 bases, and 12 bases separated the two germline ends. DNA of the CDR3: TGTGCCAGCAGTGAGTTCTGGAGCGGGACCCAGTACTTC. Its translation: CASSEFWSGTQYF.

This clone has just a few counts. The chain is built from TRBV6-5 and TRBJ1-6, with D hard to call. Germline V gene lookup returns CDR1 MNHEY and CDR2 SVGAGI. The CDR3 sequence is 14 residues long. V was clipped by 6 bases and J by 5 bases, with 11 bases between them. CDR3 sequence: CASRPGEDNSPLHF. CDR3 nucleotide sequence: TGTGCCAGCAGGCCCGGAGAAGATAATTCACCCCTCCACTTT.

Concerning this clone itself: Other DNA sequences from this sample encode an identical CDR3 as well. The chain links TRBV27 to TRBJ1-2; the D is unclear. The CDR3 runs 13 residues. Per germline, CDR1 MNHEY and CDR2 SMNVEV (reference sequence). Trimming removed 3 bases at V and 0 bases at J, with 5 bases between. Here the CDR3 DNA reads TGTGCCAGCAGTTTTGCGGCTAACTATGGCTACACCTTC. It translates to CASSFAANYGYTF.

The chain has TRBV10-3 and TRBJ1-4; TRBD1 aligns across 8 bases. Trimming removed 10 bases from V and 4 bases from J; junction bases left unmatched: 8. CDR3 size: 14 residues. In germline, CDR1 is ENHRY, CDR2 SYGVKD. The CDR3 sequence: CATNDRGGNEKLFF. For the CDR3, the DNA is TGTGCCACAAATGACAGGGGTGGTAATGAAAAACTGTTTTTT.

The V call is TRBV5-6, the J call TRBJ2-1, with D unresolved. Between the trimmed V and J ends, which lost 4 bases and 7 bases, there was a span of 9 bases. The germline CDR1 and CDR2 sequences are SGHDT and YYEEEE. This CDR3 contains 12 residues. CDR3 loop: CASSLQVNEQFF. CDR3 DNA sequence: TGTGCCAGCAGCCTCCAGGTAAATGAGCAGTTCTTC.

This chain joins TRBV5-6 and TRBJ1-5; the D gene is possibly TRBD1 (6 bases). The germline gives CDR1 SGHDT, CDR2 YYEEEE. The CDR3 is made up of 14 amino acids. Trimming left V 0 bases short and J 5 bases short, with 9 bases between. The chain's CDR3 is CASSLGPGDQPQHF. CDR3 coding DNA: TGTGCCAGCAGCTTGGGGCCAGGGGATCAGCCCCAGCATTTT. The full variable domain, its missing parts supplied by reference TRBV5-6 and TRBJ1-5, is DAGVTQSPTHLIKTRGQQVTLRCSPKSGHDTVSWYQQALGQGPQFIFQYYEEEERQRGNFPDRFSGHQFPNYSSELNVNALLLGDSALYLCASSLGPGDQPQHFGDGTRLSIL.

This sequence joins TRBV6-1 and TRBJ2-7; 7 bases are a match to TRBD1. Germline values: CDR1 MNHNS, CDR2 SASEGT. This CDR3 spans 15 amino acids. Trimming cost V 2 bases and J 0 bases; bases outside gene matches: 4. The CDR3 region has the DNA TGTGCCAGCAGTGAACGACAGGGAAGCTCCTACGAGCAGTACTTC. It encodes CASSERQGSSYEQYF.

The genes are TRBV19 and TRBJ1-4; 7 nucleotides align to TRBD1. With 8 bases clipped from V and 0 bases from J, the junction kept 6 bases outside the gene matches. The CDR3 covers 15 residues. CDR1 and CDR2 from the germline V gene are LNHDA and SQIVND (reference sequence). The DNA of the CDR3 is TGTGCCAGTGCTAGGGGGCAGACAACTAATGAAAAACTGTTTTTT. This translates into CASARGQTTNEKLFF.

CDR3 in DNA: TGTGCCAGCAGCAAAGGACAGGCCCGGGATACTGAAGCTTTCTTT. This sequence encodes CASSKGQARDTEAFF. V gene TRBV5-4 combines with J gene TRBJ1-1; 7 bases fit TRBD1. V trimming: 4 bases; J trimming: 5 bases; junction bases outside the gene matches: 11. Germline assignment: CDR1 SGHNT and CDR2 YYREEE (reference sequence). The CDR3 loop spans 15 amino acids.

The table lists this clone with a count of one. The V and J genes are TRBV7-9 and TRBJ1-1; D unresolved. The CDR3 contains 15 residues. In germline, CDR1 is SEHNR, CDR2 FQNEAQ (reference sequence). The V end lost 5 bases, the J end lost 0 bases, and 13 bases lay between the germline ends. CDR3 nucleotides: TGTGCCAGCAGCCCCCTGGTGGGAGTGAACACTGAAGCTTTCTTT. Protein sequence: CASSPLVGVNTEAFF.

The chain employs TRBV6-6 and TRBJ2-2; 11 nucleotides line up with TRBD2. The CDR3 totals 19 residues. J was trimmed by 1 base and V by 5 bases; bases with no gene match: 12. The germline V gene has CDR1 MNHNY and CDR2 SVGAGI (reference sequence). This CDR3 is CASSPQPPGTSGNTGELFF. CDR3 sequence (DNA): TGTGCCAGCAGTCCCCAACCACCCGGGACTAGCGGGAACACCGGGGAGCTGTTTTTT.

This chain links TRBV7-2 with TRBJ2-1; tentative D call: TRBD2 (6 bases). Trimming took 5 bases from V and 6 from J, leaving 20 bases between them. The CDR3 is 16 amino acids. Germline values: CDR1 SGHTA, CDR2 FQGNSA. CDR3 sequence (DNA): TGTGCCAGCAGCCGTTCGGGGAGGCTCGGGGGCAATGAGCAGTTCTTC. Its translation is CASSRSGRLGGNEQFF.

The chain combines TRBV27 with TRBJ2-1; 11 bases line up with TRBD1. V trimming: 5 bases; J trimming: 4 bases; junction bases outside the gene matches: 7. Germline CDR1 MNHEY, CDR2 SMNVEV (reference sequence). CDR3 size: 16 residues. CDR3: CASSPRTGGTYNEQFF. The DNA for the CDR3 is TGTGCCAGCAGTCCAAGGACAGGGGGCACGTACAATGAGCAGTTCTTC.

V gene TRBV10-3 combines with J gene TRBJ1-1; D possibly corresponds to TRBD1 (5 bases). Germline V gives CDR1 ENHRY, CDR2 SYGVKD. With 4 bases removed from V and 4 bases from J, the gap between germline ends came to 16 bases. This CDR3 region has 15 residues. The CDR3 spells CAISGGVQEGTEAFF. The CDR3 nucleotides are TGTGCCATCAGTGGGGGCGTTCAGGAAGGCACTGAAGCTTTCTTT.

The chain combines TRBV6-5 with TRBJ2-3; TRBD2 might be the D (6 bases). Germline V lookup: CDR1 MNHEY, CDR2 SVGAGI. Trimming left V 10 bases short and J 14 bases short, with 22 bases between. The CDR3 totals 12 residues. Here the CDR3 reads CATTTRDSHLYF. The CDR3 coding sequence is TGTGCCACCACAACCCGGGACTCCCATCTGTATTTT.

The rearrangement links TRBV11-3 to TRBJ2-7, with 12 bases that match TRBD2. The CDR3 sequence is 13 residues long. From germline, CDR1 is SGHNT and CDR2 YENEEA. The V and J ends lost 5 bases and 6 bases, in that order; junction bases with no gene match: 2. CDR3 amino acids: CASSRTSGAEQYF. Written as DNA, the CDR3 is TGTGCCAGCAGCCGGACTAGCGGGGCCGAGCAGTACTTC.

This rearrangement joins TRBV7-3 to TRBJ2-3, with a tentative D call TRBD1 (5 bases). Trimming left V 2 bases short and J 0 bases short, with 9 bases between. The CDR3 runs 15 residues. Germline-derived CDR1 and CDR2 are SGHTA and FQGTGA. CDR3: CASSLAGYSTDTQYF. DNA of the CDR3: TGTGCCAGCAGCTTAGCAGGGTATAGCACAGATACGCAGTATTTT.

The CDR3 spells CASSFTRQLNSPLHF. CDR3 in DNA: TGTGCCAGCAGCTTTACGCGACAGCTAAATTCACCCCTCCACTTT. This chain links TRBV5-5 with TRBJ1-6, with D possibly matching TRBD1 (5 bases). Trimming took 2 bases from V and 7 from J, leaving 13 bases between them. CDR3 length: 15 amino acids. Germline CDR1 and CDR2: SGHKS and YYEKEE (reference sequence).

The CDR3 DNA is TGTGCCTGGAGTGTGGGCAGGACTTCCTACGAGCAGTACTTC. This sequence encodes CAWSVGRTSYEQYF. This sequence joins TRBV30 and TRBJ2-7; D might be TRBD2 (5 bases). This CDR3 is built from 14 residues. Germline CDR1 GTSNPN, CDR2 SVGIG (reference sequence). Trimming shortened V by 0 bases and J by 1 base, and 10 bases separated the two germline ends.

The CDR3, as DNA: TGTGCCAGCAGCTTGGTAGGACTCGGACGTGATGGCTACACCTTC. This sequence encodes CASSLVGLGRDGYTF. The J gene is TRBJ1-2, the V gene TRBV5-6, with D uncertain. V was shortened by 0 bases and J by 6 bases, with 15 bases between the two germline ends. Germline V CDR1 and CDR2: SGHDT, YYEEEE. The CDR3 is made up of 15 amino acids.

This rearrangement joins TRBV6-5 to TRBJ2-7; possibly TRBD2 for D (6 bases). CDR1 is MNHEY, CDR2 SVGAGI, per germline. This CDR3 region has 13 residues. Trimming removed 6 bases at V and 1 base at J, with 10 bases between. For the CDR3, the DNA is TGTGCCAGCAGCCGGGGACTTTCCTACGAGCAGTACTTC. The encoded protein is CASSRGLSYEQYF.

The chain has TRBV11-2 and TRBJ1-1; no clear D gene. V was clipped by 7 bases and J by 0 bases, with 9 bases between them. Germline CDR1 SGHAT, CDR2 FQNNGV. The CDR3 is made up of 13 amino acids. CDR3 amino acids: CASKIKMNTEAFF. CDR3 coding DNA: TGTGCCAGCAAAATCAAAATGAACACTGAAGCTTTCTTT.

This clone was counted a few times. The rearrangement links TRBV30 to TRBJ1-5, with TRBD1 matching over 9 bases. This CDR3 region has 14 residues. V lost 7 bases to trimming and J lost 5 bases; unmatched junction nucleotides: 9. Germline V gene data show CDR1 as GTSNPN and CDR2 as SVGIG (reference sequence). DNA of the CDR3: TGTGCCTTTCTGACAGGGGGATCGTATCAGCCCCAGCATTTT. Protein product: CAFLTGGSYQPQHF.

This rearrangement joins TRBV3-1 (or the pseudogene TRBV3-2) to TRBJ1-1; D is uncertain. Germline V gene data show CDR1 as LGHDT and CDR2 as YNNKEL (reference sequence). The CDR3 consists of 15 residues. Trimming took 1 base from V and 2 from J, leaving 11 bases between them. CDR3 region: CASSQGPTLNTEAFF. In DNA form, the CDR3 reads TGTGCCAGCAGCCAAGGGCCGACACTCAACACTGAAGCTTTCTTT.

Here the CDR3 reads CASGQGAVTGELFF. In DNA form, the CDR3 reads TGTGCCAGCGGACAGGGGGCGGTGACCGGGGAGCTGTTTTTT. The chain is built from TRBV27 and TRBJ2-2; 11 nucleotides align to TRBD1. Germline lookup yields CDR1 MNHEY and CDR2 SMNVEV (reference sequence). This CDR3 region has 14 residues. Trimming cost V 8 bases and J 5 bases; bases outside gene matches: 4.

The chain joins TRBV6-5 to TRBJ2-2; 10 bases are a match to TRBD2. J gave up 6 bases and V 8 bases, and 6 bases lay outside the gene matches. The CDR3 is 14 residues long. CDR1 is MNHEY and CDR2 is SVGAGI in the germline V gene. The CDR3 protein is CASRASGSAGELFF. CDR3 nucleotide sequence: TGTGCCAGCCGGGCTAGCGGGAGTGCCGGGGAGCTGTTTTTT.

The chain uses TRBV6-1 and TRBJ2-5; a weak D match, TRBD2 (5 bases). V was pared by 2 bases and J by 5 bases, with 24 bases between. The length of the CDR3 is 18 residues. CDR1 is MNHNS and CDR2 is SASEGT in the germline V gene. The CDR3 nucleotides are TGTGCCAGCAGTGAACATCCTCATCTAGCAGCCGCCCGGGAGACCCAGTACTTC. Its protein product is CASSEHPHLAAARETQYF.

This clone came up a few times. V and J are TRBV2 and TRBJ1-1; 8 bases line up with TRBD1. V trimming: 6 bases; J trimming: 0 bases; junction bases outside the gene matches: 9. Per the germline V gene, CDR1 is SNHLY and CDR2 is FYNNEI. This CDR3 contains 16 residues. The DNA for the CDR3 is TGTGCCAGCAGGGCTCAGGGGGCCCCGATGAACACTGAAGCTTTCTTT. Residues: CASRAQGAPMNTEAFF.

The chain combines TRBV3-1 (or the pseudogene TRBV3-2) with TRBJ1-3; no clear D gene. Germline lookup yields CDR1 LGHDT and CDR2 YNNKEL (reference sequence). This CDR3 region has 13 residues. Trimming removed 8 bases from V and 0 bases from J, with 8 bases in between. The CDR3 DNA reads TGTGCCAGCCGAGCCCCCTCTGGAAACACCATATATTTT. The encoded protein is CASRAPSGNTIYF.

The chain uses TRBV5-1 and TRBJ2-2; tentatively, D is TRBD1 (5 bases). Germline V gives CDR1 SGHRS, CDR2 YFSETQ. The CDR3 loop spans 14 amino acids. Trimming pared 4 bases from V and 2 bases from J, leaving 9 bases between. The CDR3, as DNA: TGCGCCAGCAGCCCTCGGACAAACACCGGGGAGCTGTTTTTT. Its translation: CASSPRTNTGELFF.

This clone was recorded only once. This rearrangement joins TRBV6-4 to TRBJ1-2, with TRBD1 matching over 9 bases. Germline lookup yields CDR1 MRHNA and CDR2 SNTAGT. Trimming at V came to 10 bases and at J to 8 bases, leaving 11 bases not matched to a gene. The CDR3 runs 13 residues. CDR3 DNA sequence: TGTGCCATCCCTAGGACAGGGGATGTCGGCTACACCTTC. This sequence encodes CAIPRTGDVGYTF.

The chain couples TRBV7-9 to TRBJ1-4; 8 nucleotides match TRBD1. The CDR3 totals 17 residues. Germline CDR1 is SEHNR and CDR2 is FQNEAQ (reference sequence). Trimming took 4 bases from V and 1 from J; bases not matched to a gene: 8. The CDR3, as DNA: TGTGCCAGCAGCTCCTCACCGGGACAGGAAACTAATGAAAAACTGTTTTTT. It specifies CASSSSPGQETNEKLFF.